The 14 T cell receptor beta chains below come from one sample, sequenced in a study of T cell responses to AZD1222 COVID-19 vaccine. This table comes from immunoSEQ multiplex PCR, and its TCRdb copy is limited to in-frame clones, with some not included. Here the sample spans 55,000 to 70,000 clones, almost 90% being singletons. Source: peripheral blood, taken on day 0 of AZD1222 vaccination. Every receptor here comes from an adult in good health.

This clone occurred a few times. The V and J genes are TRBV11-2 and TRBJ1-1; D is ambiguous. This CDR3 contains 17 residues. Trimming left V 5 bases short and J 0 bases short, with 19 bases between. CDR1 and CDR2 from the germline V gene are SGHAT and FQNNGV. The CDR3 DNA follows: TGTGCCAGCAGCCCACGACATCTTGCAGGTTTGAACACTGAAGCTTTCTTT. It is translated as CASSPRHLAGLNTEAFF. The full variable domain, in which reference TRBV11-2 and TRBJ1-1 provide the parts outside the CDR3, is EAGVAQSPRYKIIEKRQSVAFWCNPISGHATLYWYQQILGQGPKLLIQFQNNGVVDDSQLPKDRFSAERLKGVDSTLKIQPAKLEDSAVYLCASSPRHLAGLNTEAFFGQGTRLTVV.

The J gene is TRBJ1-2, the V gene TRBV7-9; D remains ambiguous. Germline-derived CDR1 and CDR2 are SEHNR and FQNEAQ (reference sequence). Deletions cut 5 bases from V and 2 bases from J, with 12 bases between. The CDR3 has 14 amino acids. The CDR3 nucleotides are TGTGCCAGCAGCGATCGGACCGCGAACTATGGCTACACCTTC. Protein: CASSDRTANYGYTF.

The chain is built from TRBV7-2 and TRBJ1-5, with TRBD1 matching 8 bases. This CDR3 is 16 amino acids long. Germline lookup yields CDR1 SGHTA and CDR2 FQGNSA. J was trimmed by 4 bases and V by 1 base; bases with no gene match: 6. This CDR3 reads CASSLGPDRDNQPQHF. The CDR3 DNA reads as TGTGCCAGCAGCTTAGGCCCGGACAGGGATAATCAGCCCCAGCATTTT.

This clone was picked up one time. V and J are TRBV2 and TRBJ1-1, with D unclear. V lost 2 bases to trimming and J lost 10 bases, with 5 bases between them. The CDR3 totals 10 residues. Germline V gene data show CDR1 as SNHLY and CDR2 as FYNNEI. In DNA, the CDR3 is TGTGCCAGCAGTGAAACAGCAGCTTTCTTT. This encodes CASSETAAFF. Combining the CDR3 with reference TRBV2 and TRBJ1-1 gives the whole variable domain EPEVTQTPSHQVTQMGQEVILRCVPISNHLYFYWYRQILGQKVEFLVSFYNNEISEKSEIFDDQFSVERPDGSNFTLKIRSTKLEDSAMYFCASSETAAFFGQGTRLTVV.

The CDR3 sequence is CASSLDLAGVGEQYF. The CDR3 nucleotides read TGCGCCAGCAGCTTGGACCTAGCGGGAGTGGGCGAGCAGTACTTC. The chain combines TRBV5-1 with TRBJ2-7, with 10 bases identical to TRBD2. Trimming cost V 0 bases and J 6 bases; bases outside gene matches: 6. There are 15 residues in the CDR3. Germline V gene lookup returns CDR1 SGHRS and CDR2 YFSETQ.

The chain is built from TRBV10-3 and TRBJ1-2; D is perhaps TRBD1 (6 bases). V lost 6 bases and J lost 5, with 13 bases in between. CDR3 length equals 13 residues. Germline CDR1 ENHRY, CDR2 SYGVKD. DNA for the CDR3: TGTGCCATCAGCCCTGGACAGATGTATGGCTACACCTTC. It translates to CAISPGQMYGYTF.

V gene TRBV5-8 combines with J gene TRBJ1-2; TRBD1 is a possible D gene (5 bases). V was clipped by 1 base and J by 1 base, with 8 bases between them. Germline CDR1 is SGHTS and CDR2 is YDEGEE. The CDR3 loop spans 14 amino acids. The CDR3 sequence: CASSLPDSNYGYTF. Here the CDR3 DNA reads TGTGCCAGCAGCTTGCCCGACAGTAACTATGGCTACACCTTC.

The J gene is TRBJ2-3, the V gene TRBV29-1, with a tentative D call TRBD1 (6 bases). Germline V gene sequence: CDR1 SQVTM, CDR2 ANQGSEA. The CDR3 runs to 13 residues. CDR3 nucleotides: TGCAGTGGAGGTGCAGGGGTGACAGATACGCAGTATTTT. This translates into CSGGAGVTDTQYF.

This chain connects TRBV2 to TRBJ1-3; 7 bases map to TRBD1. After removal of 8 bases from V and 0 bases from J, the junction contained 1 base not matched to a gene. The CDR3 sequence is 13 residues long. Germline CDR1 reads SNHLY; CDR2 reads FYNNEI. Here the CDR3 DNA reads TGTGCCAGCCGACAGGGCTCTGGAAACACCATATATTTT. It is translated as CASRQGSGNTIYF. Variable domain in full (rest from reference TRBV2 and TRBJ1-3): EPEVTQTPSHQVTQMGQEVILRCVPISNHLYFYWYRQILGQKVEFLVSFYNNEISEKSEIFDDQFSVERPDGSNFTLKIRSTKLEDSAMYFCASRQGSGNTIYFGEGSWLTVV.

The CDR3 region is CASSQGGRGTPYGYTF. In nucleotides, the CDR3 is TGTGCCAGCAGCCAAGGGGGCAGGGGCACCCCCTATGGCTACACCTTC. This chain uses TRBV3-1 (or the pseudogene TRBV3-2) with TRBJ1-2, with a tentative D call TRBD1 (6 bases). Between the trimmed V and J ends, which lost 1 base and 4 bases, there was a span of 16 bases. In germline, CDR1 is LGHDT, CDR2 YNNKEL (reference sequence). This CDR3 contains 16 residues.

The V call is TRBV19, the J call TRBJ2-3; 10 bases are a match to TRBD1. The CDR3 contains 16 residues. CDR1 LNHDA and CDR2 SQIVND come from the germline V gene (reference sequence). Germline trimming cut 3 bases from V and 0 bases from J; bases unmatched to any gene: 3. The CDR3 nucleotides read TGTGCCAGTAGTATGAGACAGGGGGCTAGCACAGATACGCAGTATTTT. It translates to CASSMRQGASTDTQYF.

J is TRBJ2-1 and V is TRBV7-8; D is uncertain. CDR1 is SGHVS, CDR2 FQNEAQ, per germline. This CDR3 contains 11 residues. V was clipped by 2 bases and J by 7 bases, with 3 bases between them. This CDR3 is CASSLLNEQFF. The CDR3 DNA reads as TGTGCCAGCAGCTTACTGAATGAGCAGTTCTTC. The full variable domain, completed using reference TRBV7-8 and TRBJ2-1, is GAGVSQSPRYKVAKRGQDVALRCDPISGHVSLFWYQQALGQGPEFLTYFQNEAQLDKSGLPSDRFFAERPEGSVSTLKIQRTQQEDSAVYLCASSLLNEQFFGPGTRLTVL.

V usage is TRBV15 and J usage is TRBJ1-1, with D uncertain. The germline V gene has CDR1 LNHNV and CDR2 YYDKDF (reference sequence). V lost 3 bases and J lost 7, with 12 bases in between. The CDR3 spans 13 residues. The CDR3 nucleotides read TGTGCCACCAGCAGGCCTATATTTGGTGAAGCTTTCTTT. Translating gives CATSRPIFGEAFF.

The CDR3, as DNA: TGTGCCAGCAGCTTAGGAGGGGAGAACACTGAAGCTTTCTTT. Protein: CASSLGGENTEAFF. This chain links TRBV7-6 with TRBJ1-1; D is possibly TRBD1 (5 bases). This CDR3 spans 14 amino acids. With 1 base removed from V and 1 base from J, the gap between germline ends came to 7 bases. Germline V gene data show CDR1 as SGHVS and CDR2 as FNYEAQ.